The 29 T cell receptor beta chains reported below all come from one sample, sequenced in a study of T cell responses to AZD1222 COVID-19 vaccine. The repertoire was sequenced with immunoSEQ multiplex PCR; TCRdb's copy has only in-frame clones and lacks some. This sample carries about 110,000 clones, less than 95% of them seen once, and the ten largest clones take over 6.5%. The source material was peripheral blood, sampled on day 0 of AZD1222 vaccination. The receptors come from an adult in good health.

The chain joins TRBV5-1 to TRBJ1-1, with a weak D call TRBD1 (6 bases). This CDR3 is built from 13 residues. Germline-derived CDR1 and CDR2 are SGHRS and YFSETQ. Trimming removed 0 bases at V and 11 bases at J, with 14 bases between. Written as DNA, the CDR3 is TGCGCCAGCAGCTTGGATGGGGGCCCAAGGGCTTTCTTT. This gives the protein CASSLDGGPRAFF.

The count of this clone is one. This chain uses TRBV5-1 with TRBJ2-7, with D maybe TRBD1 (6 bases). This CDR3 contains 15 residues. The germline gives CDR1 SGHRS, CDR2 YFSETQ. V lost 1 base and J 1 base, leaving 12 bases between the germline ends. For the CDR3, the DNA is TGCGCCAGCAGCTTGAACAGGGCGGGTTCCTACGAGCAGTACTTC. This gives the protein CASSLNRAGSYEQYF.

The chain combines TRBV7-8 with TRBJ2-7, with D perhaps being TRBD1 or TRBD2 (5 bases each). The V and J ends lost 3 bases and 0 bases respectively, with 15 bases between them. CDR3 size: 16 residues. Germline-derived CDR1 and CDR2 are SGHVS and FQNEAQ. The CDR3 bases are TGTGCCAGCAGCTTCCGAGGGTTGGGGACCTCCTACGAGCAGTACTTC. It codes for CASSFRGLGTSYEQYF.

J is TRBJ1-6 and V is TRBV12-5; unclear D gene. V lost 6 bases, J lost 7 bases, and 13 bases lay in between. This CDR3 spans 14 amino acids. CDR1 and CDR2 (germline): LGHNT, FRNRAP. CDR3 sequence: CASGSTAFNSPLHF. CDR3 bases: TGTGCTAGTGGCTCAACCGCCTTCAATTCACCCCTCCACTTT.

The rearrangement uses TRBV14 and TRBJ2-7, with D tentatively TRBD1 or TRBD2 (5 bases each). The CDR3 is 14 amino acids. CDR1 and CDR2 (germline): SGHDN, FVKESK. The V end was cut by 1 base, the J end by 2 bases, with 9 bases between. The CDR3 region has the DNA TGTGCCAGCAGCCAAGGGCAGGGAGCCTACGAGCAGTACTTC. Its protein is CASSQGQGAYEQYF.

A single count supports this clone. The chain is built from TRBV7-2 and TRBJ1-2, with D possibly matching TRBD1 (6 bases). This CDR3 spans 14 amino acids. The germline V and J ends were trimmed by 5 bases and 4 bases, with 14 bases remaining between them. Germline V CDR1 and CDR2: SGHTA, FQGNSA. CDR3 region: CASSTPDRFYGYTF. The CDR3 DNA reads as TGTGCCAGCAGCACGCCGGACAGATTCTATGGCTACACCTTC.

The V gene is TRBV7-8, the J gene TRBJ1-1; perhaps TRBD1 as D (6 bases). Between the trimmed V and J ends, which lost 5 bases and 10 bases, there was a span of 17 bases. The germline CDR1 and CDR2 sequences are SGHVS and FQNEAQ. CDR3 length: 13 residues. CDR3 nucleotides: TGTGCCAGCAGCCCCAACGCGGTCAGGGGAGCTTTCTTT. This encodes CASSPNAVRGAFF.

The rearrangement links TRBV14 to TRBJ1-6; D might be TRBD1 (6 bases). Per the germline V gene, CDR1 is SGHDN and CDR2 is FVKESK. The CDR3 has 15 residues. V shed 3 bases and J shed 3 bases, with 9 bases lying between them. In nucleotides, the CDR3 is TGTGCCAGCAGCCAGTTACAGGGCTATAATTCACCCCTCCACTTT. Amino acids: CASSQLQGYNSPLHF.

This chain joins TRBV6-5 and TRBJ2-7; 7 bases fit TRBD1. Trimming took 0 bases from V and 1 from J; bases not matched to a gene: 6. Germline CDR1 MNHEY, CDR2 SVGAGI. CDR3 length: 16 amino acids. CDR3 bases: TGTGCCAGCAGTTACTCTGGGGGCAGGGGGTCCTACGAGCAGTACTTC. Translating it yields CASSYSGGRGSYEQYF.

The rearrangement joins TRBV5-1 to TRBJ1-1, with unresolved D. The CDR3 is 16 residues long. The germline V and J ends were trimmed by 0 bases and 1 base, with 13 bases remaining between them. CDR1 is SGHRS, CDR2 YFSETQ, per germline. The CDR3: CASSLVPGRANTEAFF. CDR3 nucleotides: TGCGCCAGCAGCTTGGTACCCGGACGGGCGAACACTGAAGCTTTCTTT.

J is TRBJ2-7 and V is TRBV7-9; D remains unclear. From germline, CDR1 is SEHNR and CDR2 FQNEAQ (reference sequence). The V gene lost 0 bases and the J gene lost 13 bases, with 13 bases spanning the gap. The CDR3 covers 12 residues. The CDR3 DNA reads as TGTGCCAGCAGCTTAGCCGAGAGTGAGTTATACTTC. Residues: CASSLAESELYF.

The chain's CDR3 is CASSSQGGYGYTF. CDR3 DNA sequence: TGTGCCAGCAGCTCGCAGGGAGGCTATGGCTACACCTTC. This sequence joins TRBV5-5 and TRBJ1-2, with D possibly being TRBD1 (5 bases). The V end lost 3 bases, the J end lost 4 bases, and 10 bases lay between the germline ends. Per the germline V gene, CDR1 is SGHKS and CDR2 is YYEKEE (reference sequence). This CDR3 region has 13 residues.

V gene TRBV28 combines with J gene TRBJ1-1; D not resolved. Looked up from germline, CDR1 is MDHEN and CDR2 is SYDVKM. The germline V and J ends were trimmed by 1 base and 2 bases, with 5 bases remaining between them. This CDR3 comprises 13 residues. The CDR3 nucleotides read TGTGCCAGCAGTTTATCAGTAAACACTGAAGCTTTCTTT. Amino acid sequence: CASSLSVNTEAFF.

V is TRBV27 and J is TRBJ1-5; D gene ambiguous. The CDR3 extends over 15 amino acids. From germline, CDR1 is MNHEY and CDR2 SMNVEV (reference sequence). V gave up 0 bases and J gave up 3 bases, with 9 bases separating them. In DNA form, the CDR3 reads TGTGCCAGCAGTTTATCTTCGGGCTACAATCAGCCCCAGCATTTT. It yields the protein CASSLSSGYNQPQHF.

V usage is TRBV19 and J usage is TRBJ1-5, with 7 bases fitting TRBD1. Looked up from germline, CDR1 is LNHDA and CDR2 is SQIVND (reference sequence). This CDR3 spans 13 amino acids. V shed 6 bases and J 8 bases; nucleotides not matched to a gene: 7. CDR3 sequence: CASRDREIKPQHF. The CDR3 DNA is TGTGCCAGTAGAGACAGGGAGATCAAGCCCCAGCATTTT. Using reference TRBV19 and TRBJ1-5 for the parts outside the CDR3, the full variable domain is DGGITQSPKYLFRKEGQNVTLSCEQNLNHDAMYWYRQDPGQGLRLIYYSQIVNDFQKGDIAEGYSVSREKKESFPLTVTSAQKNPTAFYLCASRDREIKPQHFGDGTRLSIL.

This clone was recorded only once. The rearrangement links TRBV7-3 to TRBJ1-2; the D gene is possibly TRBD1 (5 bases). CDR1 and CDR2 (germline): SGHTA, FQGTGA. Trimming shortened V by 2 bases and J by 5 bases, and 9 bases separated the two germline ends. The CDR3 is made up of 13 amino acids. CDR3 DNA sequence: TGTGCCAGCAGCTTAGGGACGGATTATGGCTACACCTTC. Protein product: CASSLGTDYGYTF. Full variable domain (outside the CDR3, taken from reference TRBV7-3 and TRBJ1-2): GAGVSQTPSNKVTEKGKYVELRCDPISGHTALYWYRQSLGQGPEFLIYFQGTGAADDSGLPNDRFFAVRPEGSVSTLKIQRTERGDSAVYLCASSLGTDYGYTFGSGTRLTVV.

Concerning this clone itself: This same CDR3 is encoded by further DNA sequences in the sample. The V call is TRBV28, the J call TRBJ1-2, with 9 bases identical to TRBD1. Germline trimming cut 5 bases from V and 7 bases from J; bases unmatched to any gene: 23. The length of the CDR3 is 19 residues. Per germline, CDR1 MDHEN and CDR2 SYDVKM. DNA for the CDR3: TGTGCCAGCAGTCACGACAGGGGGGGAACCGCCAGGCGGGTAGGTGGCTACACCTTC. This codes for CASSHDRGGTARRVGGYTF.

The V gene is TRBV6-6, the J gene TRBJ1-2; 8 bases map to TRBD1. After removal of 7 bases from V and 5 bases from J, the junction contained 12 bases not matched to a gene. The germline V gene encodes CDR1 MNHNY and CDR2 SVGAGI (reference sequence). The CDR3 consists of 15 residues. CDR3 in amino acids: CASTDYGQGTYGYTF. The CDR3 nucleotides are TGTGCCAGCACCGACTACGGACAGGGAACTTATGGCTACACCTTC.

The chain carries TRBV28 and TRBJ1-2, with 9 bases that match TRBD1. The CDR3 sequence is 16 residues long. Germline V gene data show CDR1 as MDHEN and CDR2 as SYDVKM. The V and J ends lost 6 bases and 6 bases, in that order; junction bases with no gene match: 14. The CDR3 loop reads CASSPPRGTGYDGYTF. Written as DNA, the CDR3 is TGTGCCAGCAGCCCGCCGAGAGGGACAGGGTATGATGGCTACACCTTC.

The chain joins TRBV5-1 to TRBJ2-5; TRBD1 or TRBD2 may be the D gene (6 bases each). CDR1 SGHRS and CDR2 YFSETQ come from the germline V gene. V was pared by 4 bases and J by 1 base, with 14 bases between. CDR3 size: 15 residues. CDR3 DNA: TGCGCCAGCAGCACAAAAGGGGGGATCCAAGAGACCCAGTACTTC. Amino acid sequence: CASSTKGGIQETQYF.

This chain links TRBV3-1 (or the pseudogene TRBV3-2) with TRBJ1-2; D remains unclear. Germline CDR1 and CDR2: LGHDT and YNNKEL (reference sequence). Between the trimmed V and J ends, which lost 1 base and 10 bases, there was a span of 13 bases. This CDR3 contains 13 residues. The chain's CDR3 is CASSQGAGSYYTF. CDR3 DNA: TGTGCCAGCAGCCAAGGGGCCGGGTCCTACTACACCTTC.

This rearrangement joins TRBV7-4 to TRBJ1-6; 10 bases line up with TRBD1. Germline V gene sequence: CDR1 SGHVT, CDR2 SQSDAQ. This CDR3 is built from 16 residues. V dropped 4 bases and J dropped 7; count of bases not matched to a gene: 7. The CDR3, as DNA: TGTGCCAGCAGCTCCCGACAGGGGGCTCTAAATTCACCCCTCCACTTT. Translating it yields CASSSRQGALNSPLHF.

J is TRBJ1-2 and V is TRBV10-3; D uncertain. The CDR3 has 15 amino acids. CDR1 and CDR2 from the germline V gene are ENHRY and SYGVKD. V lost 4 bases to trimming and J lost 5 bases, with 17 bases between them. CDR3 nucleotides: TGTGCCATCAGTGGGTCTCAGGTAACCAAATATGGCTACACCTTC. This codes for CAISGSQVTKYGYTF.

The chain carries TRBV11-3 and TRBJ2-7; D possibly corresponds to TRBD2 (5 bases). This CDR3 region has 12 residues. The germline V and J ends were trimmed by 5 bases and 5 bases, with 10 bases remaining between them. Germline CDR1 reads SGHNT; CDR2 reads YENEEA. The CDR3 DNA reads TGTGCCAGCAGCATCCCCGGGAACGAGCAGTACTTC. It codes for CASSIPGNEQYF.

The chain recombines TRBV11-2 with TRBJ2-2; TRBD1 aligns across 8 bases. CDR1 is SGHAT, CDR2 FQNNGV, per germline. The CDR3 covers 16 residues. Losses at the gene ends were 4 bases for V and 0 bases for J; bases not matched to a gene: 4. DNA for the CDR3: TGTGCCAGCAGCTCGGACAGGGAAGCGAACACCGGGGAGCTGTTTTTT. It yields the protein CASSSDREANTGELFF.

This chain connects TRBV7-3 to TRBJ2-7; D might be TRBD1 (6 bases). Germline V gives CDR1 SGHTA, CDR2 FQGTGA. The CDR3 covers 13 residues. Trimming removed 6 bases from V and 5 bases from J, with 14 bases in between. CDR3 nucleotide sequence: TGTGCCAGCAGTGGGGACACCGGGGACGAGCAGTACTTC. Translating gives CASSGDTGDEQYF.

This chain uses TRBV18 with TRBJ2-7; 7 positions match TRBD2. CDR1 KGHSH and CDR2 LQKENI come from the germline V gene. The CDR3 spans 15 residues. After removal of 3 bases from V and 7 bases from J, the junction contained 12 bases not matched to a gene. In DNA, the CDR3 is TGTGCCAGCTCACCGAACTGGGGAAGGGAGGGAGAGCAGTACTTC. Translated: CASSPNWGREGEQYF.

The chain has TRBV3-1 (or the pseudogene TRBV3-2) and TRBJ1-2; TRBD1 is a possible D gene (5 bases). The CDR3 extends over 15 amino acids. CDR1 and CDR2 from the germline V gene are LGHDT and YNNKEL (reference sequence). V shed 2 bases and J shed 1 base, with 11 bases lying between them. CDR3 in amino acids: CASSQWTPSNYGYTF. The CDR3 DNA reads TGTGCCAGCAGCCAATGGACACCGAGTAACTATGGCTACACCTTC.

This clone was detected once. The CDR3 is CASSFLWGETQYF. In nucleotides, the CDR3 is TGTGCCAGCAGCTTTCTGTGGGGGGAGACCCAGTACTTC. The chain joins TRBV7-8 to TRBJ2-5, with D perhaps being TRBD1 or TRBD2 (5 bases each). The germline CDR1 and CDR2 sequences are SGHVS and FQNEAQ. The V end lost 3 bases, the J end lost 5 bases, and 10 bases lay between the germline ends. CDR3 length equals 13 residues.